Listed here are 17 T cell receptor beta chains from one sample, sequenced in a study of CD8 T cells in ankylosing spondylitis. TCRdb reanalysed the 5' RACE reads using MiXCR and keeps one entry per CDR3 protein. The sample has under 450,000 distinct CDR3 sequences; 20% are singletons. The sequenced material came from blood, either unsorted or a sorted T cell fraction (not recorded which). The receptors come from a male donor with ankylosing spondylitis or in good health (not recorded which).

The sample holds many counts of this clonotype. J is TRBJ2-3 and V is TRBV12-3 or TRBV12-4; D remains unclear. Trimming left V 5 bases short and J 1 base short, with 10 bases between. There are 14 residues in the CDR3. CDR3 sequence (DNA): TGTGCCAGCAGTGAGGACGGTGGCACAGATACGCAGTATTTT. This encodes CASSEDGGTDTQYF.

The chain links TRBV21-1 to TRBJ2-4; the D call in the table, TRBD2, was not verified against the DNA. TRBV21-1 constitutes a pseudogene. The CDR3 is made up of 19 amino acids. The CDR3 DNA sequence: TGTGCCAGCAGCAAACATCGGACCCCACGCGGAGGACCCAAAAACATTCAGTACTTC. Protein product: CASSKHRTPRGGPKNIQYF.

The V gene is TRBV12-3 or TRBV12-4, the J gene TRBJ2-3, with D tentatively TRBD2 (5 bases). CDR3 length: 12 amino acids. Trimming took 6 bases from V and 8 from J, leaving 12 bases between them. Here the CDR3 DNA reads TGTGCCAGCAGCTCCTATCGGGGTACGCAGTATTTT. It translates to CASSSYRGTQYF.

This sequence joins TRBV20-1 and TRBJ1-2, with unresolved D. The CDR3 extends over 12 amino acids. Germline CDR1 is DFQATT and CDR2 is SNEGSKA (reference sequence). Here the CDR3 reads CCSQSGGYGYTF. In DNA, the CDR3 is TGCTGCTCTCAGTCGGGCGGCTATGGCTACACCTTC.

The chain couples TRBV4-1 to TRBJ2-5, with 7 positions matching TRBD1. Germline CDR1 MGHRA, CDR2 YSYEKL. V gave up 3 bases and J gave up 5 bases; unmatched junction bases: 15. CDR3 length equals 17 residues. Here the CDR3 DNA reads TGCGCCAGCAGCCACCGCGACAGGGAGCCAAGGGCTGAGACCCAGTACTTC. It yields the protein CASSHRDREPRAETQYF.

This clonotype was counted between two and nine times. The genes are TRBV28 and TRBJ2-2; TRBD1 might be the D (6 bases). Germline V gene lookup returns CDR1 MDHEN and CDR2 SYDVKM. V was shortened by 5 bases and J by 3 bases, with 13 bases between the two germline ends. The length of the CDR3 is 15 residues. CDR3: CASSTQDRYTGELFF. The CDR3, as DNA: TGTGCCAGCAGTACCCAAGACAGGTACACCGGGGAGCTGTTTTTT.

In its sample, this clonotype was seen a few times. The genes are TRBV21-1 and TRBJ2-3; the D call of TRBD1 is as the table states it, not checked on the DNA. TRBV21-1 is a listed pseudogene. This CDR3 region has 18 residues. This CDR3 reads CASSKGLRRGRDIDTQYF. In DNA form, the CDR3 reads TGTGCCAGCAGCAAGGGTCTTCGAAGGGGCAGAGACATAGATACGCAGTATTTT.

The chain recombines TRBV29-1 with TRBJ1-1, with D unresolved. Trimming took 3 bases from V and 2 from J, leaving 19 bases between them. CDR3 length: 16 residues. Looked up from germline, CDR1 is SQVTM and CDR2 is ANQGSEA. The CDR3 is CSVEGLRGSINTEAFF. In DNA, the CDR3 is TGCAGCGTTGAGGGATTGCGCGGCAGTATCAACACTGAAGCTTTCTTT.

The chain has TRBV27 and TRBJ2-5, with 8 nucleotides matching TRBD1. CDR1 and CDR2 from the germline V gene are MNHEY and SMNVEV (reference sequence). V gave up 5 bases and J gave up 9 bases; unmatched junction bases: 8. The CDR3 length is 13 residues. For the CDR3, the DNA is TGTGCCAGCAGTCAAGGACAGGGTGGTTCCCAGTACTTC. Protein sequence: CASSQGQGGSQYF.

The chain combines TRBV6-2 or TRBV6-3 with TRBJ2-3, with TRBD2 matching 15 bases. CDR1 and CDR2 (germline): MNHEY, SVGEGT. V shed 6 bases and J 4 bases; nucleotides not matched to a gene: 5. The CDR3 sequence is 16 residues long. CDR3 in amino acids: CASRPGLAGGPDTQYF. CDR3 sequence (DNA): TGTGCCAGCAGACCCGGACTAGCGGGGGGGCCAGATACGCAGTATTTT.

This clonotype was counted between two and nine times. J is TRBJ2-3 and V is TRBV20-1; no firm D call. V was cut by 5 bases and J by 6 bases, with 12 bases left in between. CDR3 length: 12 residues. From germline, CDR1 is DFQATT and CDR2 SNEGSKA (reference sequence). In DNA, the CDR3 is TGCAGTGCTCCATTGTTTCCGGATACGCAGTATTTT. Amino acids: CSAPLFPDTQYF.

The chain uses TRBV18 and TRBJ2-7; TRBD1 matches 7 bases. The CDR3 extends over 15 amino acids. V dropped 0 bases and J dropped 4; count of bases not matched to a gene: 6. Germline V gene data show CDR1 as KGHSH and CDR2 as LQKENI. The DNA for the CDR3 is TGTGCCAGCTCACCACCGTTCGACAGGGAGTACGAGCAGTACTTC. It specifies CASSPPFDREYEQYF.

This clonotype has just a few counts. V and J are TRBV27 and TRBJ2-7; D gene ambiguous. The CDR3 loop spans 15 amino acids. V lost 5 bases and J lost 5, with 19 bases in between. Germline CDR1 MNHEY, CDR2 SMNVEV (reference sequence). In nucleotides, the CDR3 is TGTGCCAGCAGTAATATGGGCCCCGTGAGGAACGAGCAGTACTTC. Its protein is CASSNMGPVRNEQYF.

In this sample, this clonotype turned up once. J is TRBJ2-5 and V is TRBV15; possibly TRBD1 or TRBD2 for D (6 bases each). In germline, CDR1 is LNHNV, CDR2 YYDKDF (reference sequence). Trimming removed 8 bases at V and 0 bases at J, with 16 bases between. The CDR3 extends over 15 amino acids. CDR3 DNA: TGTGCCACCGGGGCCCCGGGGGCCCACCAAGAGACCCAGTACTTC. Its translation is CATGAPGAHQETQYF.

The CDR3, as DNA: TGTGCCAGCAGCCCCGGACTAGCGACTAGCACAGATACGCAGTATTTT. It yields the protein CASSPGLATSTDTQYF. The chain carries TRBV12-3 or TRBV12-4 and TRBJ2-3, with 9 nucleotides matching TRBD2. The CDR3 extends over 16 amino acids. V was pared by 6 bases and J by 0 bases, with 7 bases of the junction left unmatched.

This CDR3 reads CAFSPRRTGVNTGELFF. The CDR3 DNA follows: TGTGCCTTCAGTCCAAGAAGGACAGGTGTGAACACCGGGGAGCTGTTTTTT. The genes are TRBV2 and TRBJ2-2; the match to TRBD1 covers 7 bases. Germline CDR1 and CDR2: SNHLY and FYNNEI. V dropped 11 bases and J dropped 1; count of bases not matched to a gene: 16. The CDR3 runs 17 residues.

V and J are TRBV29-1 and TRBJ2-1; D call uncertain. The CDR3 runs 12 residues. Germline V gives CDR1 SQVTM, CDR2 ANQGSEA. Trimming removed 0 bases from V and 10 bases from J, with 10 bases in between. The CDR3 here is CSVEDGFQEQFF. The CDR3 nucleotides are TGCAGCGTTGAAGATGGGTTCCAGGAGCAGTTCTTC.